This T cell receptor (beta chain) was observed in a study of early T cells in non-severe SARS-CoV-2 infection. Turning to the study itself: Alpha and beta chains were unpaired, from unsorted whole-blood bulk RNA.

Points from the study as a whole: VDJdb matches were skewed toward anti-spike CD8 T cell responses.

A word on this clonotype: The antigen is undetermined.

V was cut by 3 bases and J by 8 bases, with 13 bases left in between. This CDR3 region has 13 residues. Germline CDR1 and CDR2: MDHEN and SYDVKM. Individual cDNA molecules were tagged with unique molecular identifiers. In TCRdb, the 5' RACE reads were re-called with MiXCR into one record per CDR3 protein. The data show tens of thousands of distinct CDR3 sequences, roughly 12% seen once. This sequence joins TRBV28 and TRBJ1-1; the D is unclear. What was sequenced was whole blood. The receptor was derived from an adult who was a healthcare worker with PCR-confirmed SARS-CoV-2 infection or an uninfected control (not recorded which). CDR3 residues: CASSLCSQREAFF. CDR3 DNA sequence: TGTGCCAGCAGTTTGTGCTCCCAAAGGGAAGCTTTCTTT.